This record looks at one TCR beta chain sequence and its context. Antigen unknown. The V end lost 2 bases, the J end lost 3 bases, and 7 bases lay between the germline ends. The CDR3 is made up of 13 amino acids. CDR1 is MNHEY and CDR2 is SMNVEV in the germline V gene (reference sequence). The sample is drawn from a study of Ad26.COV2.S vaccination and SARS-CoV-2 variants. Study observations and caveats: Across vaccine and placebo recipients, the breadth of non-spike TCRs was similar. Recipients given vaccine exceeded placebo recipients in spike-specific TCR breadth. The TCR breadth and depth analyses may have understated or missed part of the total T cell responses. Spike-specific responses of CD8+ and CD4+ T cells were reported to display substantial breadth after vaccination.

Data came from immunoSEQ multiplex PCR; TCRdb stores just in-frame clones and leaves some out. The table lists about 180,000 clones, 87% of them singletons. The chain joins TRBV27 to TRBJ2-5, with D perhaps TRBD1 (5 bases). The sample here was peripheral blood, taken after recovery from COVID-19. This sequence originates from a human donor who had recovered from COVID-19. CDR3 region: CASSLLREETQYF. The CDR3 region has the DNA TGTGCCAGCAGTTTACTCAGGGAAGAGACCCAGTACTTC.